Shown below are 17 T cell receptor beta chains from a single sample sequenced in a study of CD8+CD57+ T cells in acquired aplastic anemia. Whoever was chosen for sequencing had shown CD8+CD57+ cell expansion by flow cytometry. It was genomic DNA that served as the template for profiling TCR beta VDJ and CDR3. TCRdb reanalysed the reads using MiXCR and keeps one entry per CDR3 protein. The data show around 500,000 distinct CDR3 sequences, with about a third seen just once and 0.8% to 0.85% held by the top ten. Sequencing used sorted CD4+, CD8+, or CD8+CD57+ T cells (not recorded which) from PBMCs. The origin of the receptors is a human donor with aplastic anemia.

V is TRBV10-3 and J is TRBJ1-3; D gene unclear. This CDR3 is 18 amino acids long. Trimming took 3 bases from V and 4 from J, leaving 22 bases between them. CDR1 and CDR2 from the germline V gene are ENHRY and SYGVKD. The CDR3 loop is CAISDSSRSGKGGNTIYF. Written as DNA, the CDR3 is TGTGCCATCAGTGATTCCTCGAGATCGGGAAAGGGCGGAAACACCATATATTTT.

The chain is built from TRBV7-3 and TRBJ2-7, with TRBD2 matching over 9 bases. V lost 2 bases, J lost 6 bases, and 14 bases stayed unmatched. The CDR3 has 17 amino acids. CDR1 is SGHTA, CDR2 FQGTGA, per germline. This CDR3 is CASSLALGLAETCEQYF. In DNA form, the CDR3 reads TGTGCCAGCAGCTTAGCCCTGGGACTAGCCGAAACCTGCGAGCAGTACTTC.

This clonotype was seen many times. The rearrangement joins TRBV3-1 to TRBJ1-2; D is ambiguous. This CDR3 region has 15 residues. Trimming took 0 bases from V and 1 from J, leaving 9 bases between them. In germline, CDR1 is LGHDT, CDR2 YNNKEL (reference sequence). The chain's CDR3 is CASSQDPYSNYGYTF. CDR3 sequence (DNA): TGTGCCAGCAGCCAAGATCCCTACAGTAACTATGGCTACACCTTC.

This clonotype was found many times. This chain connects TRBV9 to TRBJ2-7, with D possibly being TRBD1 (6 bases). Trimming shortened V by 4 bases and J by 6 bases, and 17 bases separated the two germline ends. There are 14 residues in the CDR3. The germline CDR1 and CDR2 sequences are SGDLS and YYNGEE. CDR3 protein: CASSPRTADGEQYF. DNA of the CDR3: TGTGCCAGCAGCCCGAGGACAGCCGATGGCGAGCAGTACTTC.

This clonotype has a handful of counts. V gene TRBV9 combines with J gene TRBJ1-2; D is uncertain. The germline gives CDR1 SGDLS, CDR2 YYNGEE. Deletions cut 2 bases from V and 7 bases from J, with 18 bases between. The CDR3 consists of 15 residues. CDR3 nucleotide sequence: TGTGCCAGCAGCGTCCGGGAGGAGGGTTCTATTGGCTACACCTTC. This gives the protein CASSVREEGSIGYTF.

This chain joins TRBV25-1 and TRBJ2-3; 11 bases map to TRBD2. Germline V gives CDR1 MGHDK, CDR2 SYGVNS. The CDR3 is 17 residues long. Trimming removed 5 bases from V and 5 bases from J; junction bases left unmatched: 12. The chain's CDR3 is CASSLYIGTSGIDTQYF. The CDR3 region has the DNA TGTGCCAGCAGTTTGTACATAGGGACTAGCGGCATAGATACGCAGTATTTT.

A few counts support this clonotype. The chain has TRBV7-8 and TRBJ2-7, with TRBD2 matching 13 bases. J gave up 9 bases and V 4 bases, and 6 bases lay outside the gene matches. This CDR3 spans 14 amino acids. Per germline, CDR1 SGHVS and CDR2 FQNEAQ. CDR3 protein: CASSSLAGGFGQYF. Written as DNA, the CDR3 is TGTGCCAGCAGCTCACTAGCGGGAGGGTTTGGGCAGTACTTC.

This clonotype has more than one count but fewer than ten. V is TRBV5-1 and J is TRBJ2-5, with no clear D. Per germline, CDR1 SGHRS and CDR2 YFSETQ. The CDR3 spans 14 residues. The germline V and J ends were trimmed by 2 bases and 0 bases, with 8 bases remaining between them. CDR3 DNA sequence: TGCGCCAGCAGCTTCATAGAGTACCAAGAGACCCAGTACTTC. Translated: CASSFIEYQETQYF.

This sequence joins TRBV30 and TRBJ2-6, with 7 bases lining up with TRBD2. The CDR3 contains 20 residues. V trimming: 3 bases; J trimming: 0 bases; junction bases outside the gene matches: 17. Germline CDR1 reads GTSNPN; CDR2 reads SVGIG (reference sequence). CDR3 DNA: TGTGCCTGGAGCGGTACGGGGGGTAGGGATGGTGGCTCTGGGGCCAACGTCCTGACTTTC. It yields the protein CAWSGTGGRDGGSGANVLTF. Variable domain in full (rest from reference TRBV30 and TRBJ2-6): SQTIHQWPATLVQPVGSPLSLECTVEGTSNPNLYWYRQAAGRGLQLLFYSVGIGQISSEVPQNLSASRPQDRQFILSSKKLLLSDSGFYLCAWSGTGGRDGGSGANVLTFGAGSRLTVL.

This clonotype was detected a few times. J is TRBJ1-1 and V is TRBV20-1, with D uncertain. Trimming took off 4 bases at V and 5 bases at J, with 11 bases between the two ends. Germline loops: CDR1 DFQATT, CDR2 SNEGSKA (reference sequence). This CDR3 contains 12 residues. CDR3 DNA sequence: TGCAGTGCTAACCAACCGGCGACTGAAGCTTTCTTT. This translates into CSANQPATEAFF.

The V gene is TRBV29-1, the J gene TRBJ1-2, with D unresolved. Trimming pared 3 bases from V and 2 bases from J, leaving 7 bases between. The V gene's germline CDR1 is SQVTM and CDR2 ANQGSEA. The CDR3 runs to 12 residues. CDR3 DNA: TGCAGCGTTGATGGACGGAACTATGGCTACACCTTC. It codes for CSVDGRNYGYTF.

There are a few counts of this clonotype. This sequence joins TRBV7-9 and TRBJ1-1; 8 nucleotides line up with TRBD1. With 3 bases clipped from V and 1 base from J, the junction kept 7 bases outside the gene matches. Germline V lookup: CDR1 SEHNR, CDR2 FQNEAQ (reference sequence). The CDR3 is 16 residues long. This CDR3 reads CASSFIDRGPNTEAFF. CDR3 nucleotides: TGTGCCAGCAGCTTTATAGACAGGGGTCCGAACACTGAAGCTTTCTTT.

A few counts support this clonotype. The DNA of the CDR3 is TGCGCCAGCAGCCAAGAACAGGGGGCCTCCTACGAGCAGTACTTC. It is translated as CASSQEQGASYEQYF. The V gene is TRBV4-1, the J gene TRBJ2-7; 9 nucleotides agree with TRBD1. Trimming at V came to 0 bases and at J to 0 bases, leaving 0 bases not matched to a gene. The CDR3 consists of 15 residues. From germline, CDR1 is MGHRA and CDR2 YSYEKL.

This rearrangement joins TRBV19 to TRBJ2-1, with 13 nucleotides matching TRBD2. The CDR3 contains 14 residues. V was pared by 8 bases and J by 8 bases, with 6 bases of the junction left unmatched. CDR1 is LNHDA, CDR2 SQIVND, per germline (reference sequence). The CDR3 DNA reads TGTGCCAGTCAGACTAGCGGGAGGATCGATGAGCAGTTCTTC. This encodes CASQTSGRIDEQFF.

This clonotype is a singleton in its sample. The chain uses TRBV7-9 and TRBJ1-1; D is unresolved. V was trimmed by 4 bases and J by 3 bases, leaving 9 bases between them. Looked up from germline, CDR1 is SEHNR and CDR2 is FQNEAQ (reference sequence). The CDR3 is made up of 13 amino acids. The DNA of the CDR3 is TGTGCCAGCAGCTGGGTGGGCCACACTGAAGCTTTCTTT. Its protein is CASSWVGHTEAFF.

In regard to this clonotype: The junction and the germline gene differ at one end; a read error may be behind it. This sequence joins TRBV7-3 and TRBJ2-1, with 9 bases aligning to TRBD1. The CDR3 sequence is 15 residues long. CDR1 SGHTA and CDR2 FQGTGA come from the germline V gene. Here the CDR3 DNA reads TGTGCCAGCAGTCTAACAGGGGGCCCGTACAATGAGCAGCTCTTC. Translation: CASSLTGGPYNEQLF.

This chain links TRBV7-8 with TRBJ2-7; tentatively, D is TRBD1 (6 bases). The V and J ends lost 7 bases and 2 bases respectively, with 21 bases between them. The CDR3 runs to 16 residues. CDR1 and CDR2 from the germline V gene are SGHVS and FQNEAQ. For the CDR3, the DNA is TGTGCCAGCATAGAGGGGGACAACCGGCACGCCTACGAGCAGTACTTC. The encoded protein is CASIEGDNRHAYEQYF.